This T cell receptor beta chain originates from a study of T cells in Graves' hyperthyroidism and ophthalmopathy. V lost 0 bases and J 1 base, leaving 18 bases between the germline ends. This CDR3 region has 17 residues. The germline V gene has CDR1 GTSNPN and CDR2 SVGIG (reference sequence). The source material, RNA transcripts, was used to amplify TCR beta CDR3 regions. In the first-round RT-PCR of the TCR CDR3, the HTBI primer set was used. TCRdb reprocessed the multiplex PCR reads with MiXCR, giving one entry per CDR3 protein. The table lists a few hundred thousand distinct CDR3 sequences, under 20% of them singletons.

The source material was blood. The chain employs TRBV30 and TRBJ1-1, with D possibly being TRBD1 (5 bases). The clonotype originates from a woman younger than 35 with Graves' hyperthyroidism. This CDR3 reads CAWSVLIGAGGNTEAFF. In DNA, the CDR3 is TGTGCCTGGAGTGTACTCATTGGGGCCGGAGGGAACACTGAAGCTTTCTTT.